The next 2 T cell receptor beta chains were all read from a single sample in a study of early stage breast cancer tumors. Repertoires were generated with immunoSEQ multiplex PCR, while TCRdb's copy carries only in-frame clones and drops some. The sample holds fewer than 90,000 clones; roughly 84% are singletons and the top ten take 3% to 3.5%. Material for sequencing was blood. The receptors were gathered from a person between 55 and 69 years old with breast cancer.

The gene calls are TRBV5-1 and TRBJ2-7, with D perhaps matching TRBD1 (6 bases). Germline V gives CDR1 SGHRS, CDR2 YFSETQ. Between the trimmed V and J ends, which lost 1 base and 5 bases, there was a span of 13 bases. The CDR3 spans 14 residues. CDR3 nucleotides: TGCGCCAGCAGCTTGCCGTCCAGGGGCCACGAGCAGTACTTC. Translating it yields CASSLPSRGHEQYF.

The CDR3 spells CASRRTSGDTQYF. CDR3 DNA sequence: TGTGCCAGCAGACGGACTTCAGGAGATACGCAGTATTTT. The chain carries TRBV5-8 and TRBJ2-3; weak D call: TRBD2 (5 bases). This CDR3 is built from 13 residues. Germline values: CDR1 SGHTS, CDR2 YDEGEE. The V end lost 5 bases, the J end lost 5 bases, and 12 bases lay between the germline ends. Together with reference TRBV5-8 and TRBJ2-3, the CDR3 gives the full variable domain: EAGVTQSPTHLIKTRGQQATLRCSPISGHTSVYWYQQALGLGLQFLLWYDEGEERNRGNFPPRFSGRQFPNYSSELNVNALELEDSALYLCASRRTSGDTQYFGPGTRLTVL.